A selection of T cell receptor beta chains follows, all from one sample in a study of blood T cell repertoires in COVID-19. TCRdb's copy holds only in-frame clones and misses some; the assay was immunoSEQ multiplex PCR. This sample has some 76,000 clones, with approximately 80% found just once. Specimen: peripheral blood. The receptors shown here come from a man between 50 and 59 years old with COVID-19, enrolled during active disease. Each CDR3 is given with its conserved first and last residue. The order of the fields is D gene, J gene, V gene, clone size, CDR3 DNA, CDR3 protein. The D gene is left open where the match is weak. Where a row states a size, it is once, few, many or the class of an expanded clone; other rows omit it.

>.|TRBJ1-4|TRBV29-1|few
TGCAGCGTTGCGGGGAATGAAAAACTGTTTTTT
CSVAGNEKLFF
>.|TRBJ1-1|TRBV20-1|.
TGCAGTGCTCAGGACAGACTTTTAGCTTTCTTT
CSAQDRLLAFF
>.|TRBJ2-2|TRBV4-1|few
TGCGCCAGCAGCCGCGCCGGGGGATGGGGTCGGAGCACCGGGGAGCTGTTTTTT
CASSRAGGWGRSTGELFF
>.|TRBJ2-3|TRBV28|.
TGTGCCAGCAGTTTAGGTCGGTTTACAGATACGCAGTATTTT
CASSLGRFTDTQYF
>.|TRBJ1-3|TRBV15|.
TGTGCCACCAGCAGATTGGACAGCCGCTTCGACTCTGGAAACACCATATATTTT
CATSRLDSRFDSGNTIYF
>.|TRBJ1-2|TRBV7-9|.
TGTGCCAGCAGCTTAGCAGGGGAGGGTAATGGCTACACCTTC
CASSLAGEGNGYTF
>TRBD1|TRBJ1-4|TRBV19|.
TGTGCCAGTAGACGGGGGACAGGGGACGGGGAAAAACTGTTTTTT
CASRRGTGDGEKLFF
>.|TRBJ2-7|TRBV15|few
TGTGCCACCAGCAGAGGGACGGACTCGAGGGAGCAGTACTTC
CATSRGTDSREQYF
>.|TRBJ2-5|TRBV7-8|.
TGTGCCAGCAGCTTAGGTGGAGGGCGAGAGACCCAGTACTTC
CASSLGGGRETQYF
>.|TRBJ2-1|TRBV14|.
TGTGCCAGCAGGCCTACAACAGGGATCAATGAGCAGTTCTTC
CASRPTTGINEQFF
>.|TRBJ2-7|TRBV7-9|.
TGTGCCAGCAGCTTAGGGGTCAGGGGCCACGAGCAGTACTTC
CASSLGVRGHEQYF
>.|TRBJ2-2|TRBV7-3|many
TGTGCCAGCAGCCCCGACAGGAACGGGGAGCTGTTTTTT
CASSPDRNGELFF
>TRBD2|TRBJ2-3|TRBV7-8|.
TGTGCCAGCAGCTTAGGTTTAGCGGGAGGGGTAGATACGCAGTATTTT
CASSLGLAGGVDTQYF
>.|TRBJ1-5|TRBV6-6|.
TGTGCCAGCAGTTACGGCGGTCAGCCCCAGCATTTT
CASSYGGQPQHF
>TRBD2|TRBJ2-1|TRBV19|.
TGTGCCAGTAGTATTGGACTAGCGGGAGATGAGCAGTTCTTC
CASSIGLAGDEQFF
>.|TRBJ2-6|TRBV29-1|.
TGCAGCGTTGAAGACGTCTCTGGGGCCAACGTCCTGACTTTC
CSVEDVSGANVLTF
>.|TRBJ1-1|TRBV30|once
TGTGCCGGAGGGAGGAACACTGAAGCTTTCTTT
CAGGRNTEAFF
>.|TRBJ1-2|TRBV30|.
TGTGCCTGCCCCACGAAGGGGGGGCGGCCCTATGGCTACACCTTC
CACPTKGGRPYGYTF
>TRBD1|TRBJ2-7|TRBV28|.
TGTGCCAGCAGGACCGGGACAGTGTACCACGAGCAGTACTTC
CASRTGTVYHEQYF
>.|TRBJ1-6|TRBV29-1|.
TGCAGCGTTAGGTCGGACAGAGGCAATTCACCCCTCCACTTT
CSVRSDRGNSPLHF
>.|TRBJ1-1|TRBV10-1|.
TGCGCCAGCAGTGAGTCGGGGGGTACTGAAGCTTTCTTT
CASSESGGTEAFF
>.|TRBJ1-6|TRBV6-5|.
TGTGCCAGCAGAATAGGGAGGGGAGGTTCACCCCTCCACTTT
CASRIGRGGSPLHF
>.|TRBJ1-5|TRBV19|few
TGTGCCAGTAGTCCAGGGACACTATATCAGCCCCAGCATTTT
CASSPGTLYQPQHF
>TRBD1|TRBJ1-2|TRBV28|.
TGTGCCAGCAGTTCTACCGGGACAGGGGCCTTTAGTGGCTACACCTTC
CASSSTGTGAFSGYTF
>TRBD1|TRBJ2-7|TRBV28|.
TGTGCCAGCAGTTCCCCCGGGACAGGAAGCTACGAGCAGTACTTC
CASSSPGTGSYEQYF
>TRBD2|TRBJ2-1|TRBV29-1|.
TGCAGCGTGGCTAGCGGGAGCAATGAGCAGTTCTTC
CSVASGSNEQFF
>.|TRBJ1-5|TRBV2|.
TGTGCCAGCGGAGGACGGCGGGGCGGAAATCAGCCCCAGCATTTT
CASGGRRGGNQPQHF
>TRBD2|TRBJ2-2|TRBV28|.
TGTGCCAGCAGGCCGACTAGCGGGAGCGGCAACACCGGGGAGCTGTTTTTT
CASRPTSGSGNTGELFF
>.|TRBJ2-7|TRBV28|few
TGTGCCAGCAGTTTATCGGGACTCCGTCTTTACTACGAGCAGTACTTC
CASSLSGLRLYYEQYF
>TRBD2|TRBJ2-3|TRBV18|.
TGTGCCAGCTCACCACCCCTAGCGGGAGGTCTGACGCAGTATTTT
CASSPPLAGGLTQYF
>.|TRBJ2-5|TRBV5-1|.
TGCGCCAGCAGCTTGGCTGCGGGGGCCAGACAAGAGACCCAGTACTTC
CASSLAAGARQETQYF
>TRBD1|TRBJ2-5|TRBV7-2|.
TGTGCCAGCGGCCGGGACAGGGGATGGCAAGAGACCCAGTACTTC
CASGRDRGWQETQYF
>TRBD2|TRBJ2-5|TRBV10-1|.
TGCGCCAGCAGTGAGTCGACTAGCGGGCAAGAGACCCAGTACTTC
CASSESTSGQETQYF
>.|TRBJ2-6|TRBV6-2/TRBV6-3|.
TGTGCCAGCAGTTCTAACGGAGGCTCTGGGGCCAACGTCCTGACTTTC
CASSSNGGSGANVLTF
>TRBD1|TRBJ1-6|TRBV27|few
TGTGCCAGCAGTTCCCCCCCGACAGGGGGGAGCTCACCCCTCCACTTT
CASSSPPTGGSSPLHF
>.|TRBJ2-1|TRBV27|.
TGTGCCAGCAGCCCAAGACAGGCCGCCTACAATGAGCAGTTCTTC
CASSPRQAAYNEQFF
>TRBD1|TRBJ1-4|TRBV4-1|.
TGCGCCAGCAGCTGGACAGGGGAAAATGAAAAACTGTTTTTT
CASSWTGENEKLFF
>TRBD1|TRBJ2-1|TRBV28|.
TGTGCCAGCAGTTTAGGGGCAGGGGGTAGGAATGAGCAGTTCTTC
CASSLGAGGRNEQFF
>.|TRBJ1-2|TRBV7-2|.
TGTGCCAGCAGCTTCACCCGGGGTGGCTACACCTTC
CASSFTRGGYTF
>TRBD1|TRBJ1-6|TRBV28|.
TGTGCCAGCAGTTTGTCGGCAGGGGGCACACCCCTCCACTTT
CASSLSAGGTPLHF
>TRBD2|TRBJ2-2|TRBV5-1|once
TGCGCCAGCAGCTTGGCCAGCGGGGCGAACACCGGGGAGCTGTTTTTT
CASSLASGANTGELFF
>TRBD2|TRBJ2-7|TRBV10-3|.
TGTGCCATCAGTGATTCTCCCGGGACTAGCGGGAGGGCCTACGAGCAGTACTTC
CAISDSPGTSGRAYEQYF
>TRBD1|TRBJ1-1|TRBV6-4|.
TGTGCCAGCAGTGACTCTGGGACAGGGACTAAAGCTTTCTTT
CASSDSGTGTKAFF